Listed here are 14 T cell receptor beta chains from one sample, sequenced in a study of T cells in localized non-small cell lung cancer. Assay used: immunoSEQ multiplex PCR; TCRdb lists only in-frame clones, some missing. This table has over a thousand clones, approximately 31% appearing once. This specimen was normal lung tissue next to the tumor, taken before any cancer treatment. The origin of the receptors is a man aged 40 to 69 with stage I squamous cell lung carcinoma.

This clone is large by share. V and J are TRBV9 and TRBJ1-3, with D maybe TRBD1 (5 bases). V dropped 2 bases and J dropped 0 bases, with 9 bases sitting between them. The germline V gene has CDR1 SGDLS and CDR2 YYNGEE. This CDR3 comprises 15 residues. The CDR3 here is CASSVQRGSGNTIYF. The CDR3 DNA reads as TGTGCCAGCAGCGTTCAGAGGGGCTCTGGAAACACCATATATTTT.

Relative to its sample, this clone is large. The chain recombines TRBV9 with TRBJ1-2; D is unresolved. Germline CDR1 SGDLS, CDR2 YYNGEE. Trimming took 1 base from V and 1 from J, leaving 11 bases between them. The CDR3 totals 15 residues. CDR3 in amino acids: CASSVTMQDNYGYTF. The CDR3 nucleotides read TGTGCCAGCAGCGTAACGATGCAGGATAACTATGGCTACACCTTC. The full variable domain, with the rest looked up from reference TRBV9 and TRBJ1-2, is DSGVTQTPKHLITATGQRVTLRCSPRSGDLSVYWYQQSLDQGLQFLIQYYNGEERAKGNILERFSAQQFPDLHSELNLSSLELGDSALYFCASSVTMQDNYGYTFGSGTRLTVV.

The rearrangement links TRBV9 to TRBJ1-1; D uncertain. CDR1 is SGDLS, CDR2 YYNGEE, per germline. There are 13 residues in the CDR3. V was trimmed by 0 bases and J by 7 bases, leaving 10 bases between them. The CDR3: CASSVGEESEAFF. The CDR3 DNA is TGTGCCAGCAGCGTAGGTGAAGAGAGTGAAGCTTTCTTT.

In nucleotides, the CDR3 is TGTGCCAGCAGTATCGGGGGGGGCCGAACAGATACGCAGTATTTT. It translates to CASSIGGGRTDTQYF. The gene calls are TRBV28 and TRBJ2-3; 8 bases line up with TRBD2. CDR3 length equals 15 residues. The ends lost 5 bases at V and 3 bases at J; junction bases unmatched: 7. Per germline, CDR1 MDHEN and CDR2 SYDVKM.

This sequence joins TRBV1 and TRBJ1-5; TRBD1 reflects the table's D call only, with no check against the DNA. TRBV1 is listed as a pseudogene. The CDR3 extends over 15 amino acids. CDR3 residues: CASSSRRGSNQPQHF. The DNA of the CDR3 is TGCGCCAGCAGCTCTCGAAGGGGGAGCAATCAGCCCCAGCATTTT.

The chain combines TRBV6-8 with TRBJ1-2; no reliable D call. The germline V and J ends were trimmed by 0 bases and 6 bases, with 5 bases remaining between them. Germline lookup yields CDR1 MNHGY and CDR2 SAAAGT. This CDR3 spans 12 amino acids. In DNA, the CDR3 is TGTGCCAGCAGTTACTCGGAGGATGGCTACACCTTC. This translates into CASSYSEDGYTF.

This clone was seen only a few times. The V call is TRBV23-1, the J call TRBJ2-7; D is undetermined. TRBV23-1 is an ORF, with its function uncertain. The CDR3 extends over 13 amino acids. Deletions cut 6 bases from V and 6 bases from J, with 15 bases between. CDR3 loop: CASSLFGSVEQYF. The CDR3 DNA reads TGCGCCAGCAGCTTGTTCGGTTCCGTCGAGCAGTACTTC.

The gene calls are TRBV6-8 and TRBJ1-1; maybe TRBD1 (6 bases). V lost 7 bases and J lost 12, with 21 bases in between. The CDR3 is 13 residues long. Per germline, CDR1 MNHGY and CDR2 SAAAGT. The CDR3 bases are TGTGCCAGCACCCATCGAGGCGGGACACCGACTTTCTTT. It is translated as CASTHRGGTPTFF.

This clone is large (0.1 to 1%) in the sample. This chain connects TRBV6-8 to TRBJ2-5; 13 positions agree with TRBD2. The germline CDR1 and CDR2 sequences are MNHGY and SAAAGT. The CDR3 runs to 15 residues. The trim removed 6 bases at V and 5 bases at J, leaving 6 bases unmatched. The CDR3 coding sequence is TGTGCCAGCAGGACTAGCGGGGGGCCCTGGGAGACCCAGTACTTC. Amino acid sequence: CASRTSGGPWETQYF.

The V call is TRBV4-1, the J call TRBJ2-7; 16 positions agree with TRBD2. Germline V gene data show CDR1 as MGHRA and CDR2 as YSYEKL. With V trimmed by 3 bases and J by 1 base, 9 bases remained unmatched. CDR3 length equals 19 residues. CDR3 residues: CASSHPGLAGGPTSYEQYF. In nucleotides, the CDR3 is TGCGCCAGCAGCCATCCGGGACTAGCGGGGGGGCCGACGTCCTACGAGCAGTACTTC.

CDR3 coding DNA: TGTGCCAGCTCACCACCGGCTCAAGGGGGGGAGACCCAGTACTTC. It encodes CASSPPAQGGETQYF. The chain uses TRBV18 and TRBJ2-5; D is possibly TRBD1 or TRBD2 (6 bases each). The V end was cut by 0 bases, the J end by 5 bases, with 13 bases between. The germline CDR1 and CDR2 sequences are KGHSH and LQKENI. This CDR3 comprises 15 residues.

The V call is TRBV11-3, the J call TRBJ1-2; 8 bases are shared with TRBD1. J gave up 4 bases and V 3 bases, and 7 bases lay outside the gene matches. The CDR3 runs to 15 residues. From germline, CDR1 is SGHNT and CDR2 YENEEA. CDR3 in amino acids: CASSLGTGMTYGYTF. CDR3 coding DNA: TGTGCCAGCAGCTTGGGGACAGGCATGACCTATGGCTACACCTTC.

The CDR3 loop reads CASSLNSRAYEKLFF. CDR3 bases: TGCGCCAGCAGCTTGAACAGCAGGGCCTATGAAAAACTGTTTTTT. V and J are TRBV5-1 and TRBJ1-4, with D possibly TRBD1 on 5 matching bases. The CDR3 sequence is 15 residues long. Germline CDR1 is SGHRS and CDR2 is YFSETQ. The V gene lost 1 base and the J gene lost 6 bases, with 13 bases spanning the gap.

This clone was seen a handful of times. The chain links TRBV6-8 to TRBJ2-7, with D perhaps TRBD1 or TRBD2 (5 bases each). Germline CDR1 is MNHGY and CDR2 is SAAAGT. V gave up 2 bases and J gave up 0 bases, with 17 bases separating them. The CDR3 consists of 17 residues. The CDR3 here is CASSYQSTGLSSYEQYF. The CDR3 bases are TGTGCCAGCAGTTACCAGTCAACAGGACTGAGCTCCTACGAGCAGTACTTC.